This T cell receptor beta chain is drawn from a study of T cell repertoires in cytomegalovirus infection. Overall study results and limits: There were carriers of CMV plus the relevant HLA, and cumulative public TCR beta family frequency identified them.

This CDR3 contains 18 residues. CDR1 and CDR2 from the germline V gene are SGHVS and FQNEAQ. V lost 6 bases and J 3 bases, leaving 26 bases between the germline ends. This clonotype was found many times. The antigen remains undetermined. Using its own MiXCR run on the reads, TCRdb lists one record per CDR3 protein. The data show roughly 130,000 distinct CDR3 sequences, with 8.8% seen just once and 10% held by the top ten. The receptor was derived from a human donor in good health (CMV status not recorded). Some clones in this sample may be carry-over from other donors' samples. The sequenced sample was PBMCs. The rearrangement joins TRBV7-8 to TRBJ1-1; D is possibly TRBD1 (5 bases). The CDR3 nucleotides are TGTGCCAGCAGTGTCGAGGGGCTCCAGAGAAAGAGGGACACTGAAGCTTTCTTT. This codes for CASSVEGLQRKRDTEAFF.